A selection of T cell receptor beta chains follows, all from one sample in a study of cytomegalovirus exposure and HLA in healthy donors. Produced via immunoSEQ multiplex PCR; TCRdb's table is partial and in-frame only. Among roughly 280,000 clones listed, approximately 86% were seen once. Sequencing was done on a sample of PBMCs. These receptors all come from a woman aged 18-29 years in good health and CMV-seronegative. The CDR3 runs from the conserved cysteine through the conserved F or W. Each record gives: V gene, D gene, clone size, J gene, CDR3 protein, CDR3 DNA. The D gene is left open where the match is weak. Clone sizes are given selectively: once, few, many, or a class where the clone is expanded.

>TRBV30|TRBD1|NA|TRBJ1-3
CAWMGQTTGDSGNTIYF
TGTGCCTGGATGGGCCAAACTACAGGGGACTCTGGAAACACCATATATTTT
>TRBV11-3|NA|NA|TRBJ2-1
CASSLASSFHEQFF
TGTGCCAGCAGCTTAGCTAGTAGTTTCCATGAGCAGTTCTTC
>TRBV6-1|TRBD1|NA|TRBJ1-5
CASVGTGNQPQHF
TGTGCCAGCGTCGGGACAGGTAATCAGCCCCAGCATTTT
>TRBV7-2|TRBD1|NA|TRBJ1-2
CASSLVLAGGAVAGYTF
TGTGCCAGCAGCTTAGTTTTGGCAGGGGGCGCGGTAGCAGGCTACACCTTC
>TRBV7-8|NA|NA|TRBJ1-3
CASSLRYSGNTIYF
TGTGCCAGCAGCCTACGGTACTCTGGAAACACCATATATTTT
>TRBV4-1|NA|NA|TRBJ2-5
CASSNTGTGRETQYF
TGCGCCAGCAGCAACACCGGGACTGGGCGGGAGACCCAGTACTTC
>TRBV5-1|TRBD2|once|TRBJ2-6
CASSLASSGGAGANVLTF
TGCGCCAGCAGCTTGGCCTCTAGCGGGGGAGCTGGGGCCAACGTCCTGACTTTC
>TRBV7-6|NA|NA|TRBJ2-2
CASSPRTAANTGELFF
TGTGCCAGCAGCCCCCGGACAGCAGCGAACACCGGGGAGCTGTTTTTT
>TRBV19|NA|NA|TRBJ1-3
CASSRDISGNTIYF
TGTGCCAGTAGTCGCGACATCTCTGGAAACACCATATATTTT
>TRBV4-3|TRBD1|NA|TRBJ1-2
CASSQDTDRVLNGYTF
TGCGCCAGCAGCCAAGATACCGACAGGGTGTTAAATGGCTACACCTTC
>TRBV9|NA|NA|TRBJ1-1
CASSPTGGDTEAFF
TGTGCCAGCAGCCCCACAGGAGGGGACACTGAAGCTTTCTTT
>TRBV27|NA|once|TRBJ2-5
CASSLRGQETQYF
TGTGCCAGCAGTTTAAGGGGCCAAGAGACCCAGTACTTC
>TRBV5-1|NA|NA|TRBJ2-1
CASSLNSNEQFF
TGCGCCAGCAGCTTAAATAGCAATGAGCAGTTCTTC
>TRBV14|TRBD1|NA|TRBJ1-6
CASSQDRGPYSPLHF
TGTGCCAGCAGCCAGGACAGGGGGCCTTATTCACCCCTCCACTTT
>TRBV4-3|TRBD2|NA|TRBJ2-3
CASSLGLAGDTDTQYF
TGCGCCAGCAGCCTAGGACTAGCGGGGGACACAGATACGCAGTATTTT
>TRBV19|TRBD1|NA|TRBJ2-7
CASRNSGGSYEQYF
TGTGCCAGTAGAAACTCAGGGGGCTCGTACGAGCAGTACTTC
>TRBV7-9|TRBD2|NA|TRBJ2-7
CASSLATGGRSYEQYF
TGTGCCAGCAGCTTAGCTACGGGAGGTCGCTCCTACGAGCAGTACTTC